The rows below give T cell receptor beta chains drawn from one sample of a study of siplizumab effects on memory and regulatory T cells. Produced via immunoSEQ multiplex PCR; TCRdb's table is partial and in-frame only. The sample lists around 72,000 clones, about 90% occurring once. Sequencing input: CD8+ T cells sorted from blood. Every receptor here comes from a human donor in good health. Each CDR3 is given without its conserved first and last residue. Each record gives: V gene, CDR3 length, CDR3 protein.

TRBV4-2 | 11 | ASSQGYGDEQY
TRBV6-5 | 12 | ASSYLRGVETQY
TRBV25-1 | 9 | ASSDRTEAF
TRBV2 | 13 | ASSGSGERLDGYT
TRBV9 | 14 | ASSVAGSSGGSEQF
TRBV5-6 | 13 | ASSTDRGSGNTIY
TRBV27 | 13 | ASSFLPLGGTEAF
TRBV5-1 | 13 | ASSLFLDSPYEQY
TRBV20-1 | 8 | SGVWETQY
TRBV19 | 13 | ASNPTAGGNQPQH
TRBV29-1 | 11 | SVFAGTAYEQY
TRBV6-6 | 12 | ASSYGTLIYGYT
TRBV7-3 | 12 | ASSLHQGNTEAF
TRBV5-1 | 10 | ASSLGVPPLH
TRBV27 | 14 | ASSPLTGLSTDTQY
TRBV9 | 11 | ASSGGDGREQY
TRBV2 | 11 | ANAREGSYEQY
TRBV12-5 | 10 | ASGPGVQPQH
TRBV7-8 | 11 | ASSWTEGNGYT
TRBV4-2 | 13 | ASSQERRAIDEQF
TRBV13 | 11 | ASSGLANYEQY
TRBV19 | 12 | ATQFGLNTGELF
TRBV29-1 | 10 | SVDGGNTEAF
TRBV5-6 | 13 | ASSKDRAFNYGYT
TRBV7-9 | 13 | ASSLVAGLTDTQY
TRBV7-2 | 13 | ASSLIPGTSYEQY
TRBV7-9 | 13 | ASSFLDRDPLGQY
TRBV6-5 | 10 | ASSYGGEGYT
TRBV21-1 | 14 | ASSKDEGPNTGELF
TRBV6-5 | 11 | ASSYGLTYEQY
TRBV27 | 12 | ASSSSGVSYEQY
TRBV6-1 | 13 | ASSERTSPREEQY
TRBV11-2 | 12 | ASSPLGSGVEQY
TRBV6-1 | 13 | ASSEIWSGTGELF
TRBV19 | 13 | ASNLGLAGINEQF
TRBV19 | 13 | ASSIWLAGGDTQY
TRBV19 | 13 | ASSIGGQRGEKLF
TRBV5-1 | 13 | ASSFAGGPVDEQF
TRBV2 | 15 | ASSERLLQGGTGELF
TRBV6-6 | 14 | ASSRKQGALSYEQY
TRBV27 | 13 | ASSLSTGVYNEQF
TRBV12-5 | 13 | ATTTVEQGNLEQY
TRBV2 | 12 | ASRTWGGDTEAF
TRBV6-5 | 9 | ALGQGGEQY
TRBV29-1 | 11 | SVEGLAYNEQF
TRBV5-4 | 14 | ASSLEGSDMNTEAF
TRBV12-5 | 10 | ASGLGQETQY
TRBV6-1 | 12 | ASSDFLHNTEAF